Listed below are T cell receptor beta chains from one sample, sequenced in a study of blood T cell repertoires in COVID-19. Assay used: immunoSEQ multiplex PCR; TCRdb lists only in-frame clones, some missing. The profile shows about 45,000 clones, 80% to 90% of them singletons. Sequenced sample: peripheral blood. The source is a human donor in a cohort sampled during active COVID-19. CDR3s include the opening cysteine and the closing phenylalanine or tryptophan. D genes are given only for firm matches. Clone size is shown for a subset of rows, as once, few, many or a class of expanded clone.

D	J	size	V	CDR3	DNA
TRBD2	TRBJ2-1	.	TRBV29-1	CSVVGLAYNEQFF	TGCAGCGTTGTGGGACTAGCGTACAATGAGCAGTTCTTC
TRBD1	TRBJ1-4	.	TRBV6-5	CARTGERTNEKLFF	TGTGCCAGGACAGGGGAGAGAACTAATGAAAAACTGTTTTTT
.	TRBJ2-1	once	TRBV24-1	CATSGRSNKVEQFF	TGTGCCACCAGTGGTAGGAGCAATAAGGTTGAGCAGTTCTTC
TRBD1	TRBJ1-4	.	TRBV11-2	CASSPLDRATNEKLFF	TGTGCCAGCAGCCCCCTGGACAGGGCAACTAATGAAAAACTGTTTTTT
.	TRBJ2-5	.	TRBV28	CASILGGARGAQYF	TGTGCCAGCATCCTGGGGGGGGCGCGTGGAGCCCAGTACTTC
.	TRBJ1-3	.	TRBV19	CASSIDDRTSGNTIYF	TGTGCCAGTAGTATAGATGACAGAACCTCTGGAAACACCATATATTTT
.	TRBJ2-2	.	TRBV5-1	CASSLGRPSTMTGELFF	TGCGCCAGCAGCTTGGGGCGGCCTTCGACTATGACCGGGGAGCTGTTTTTT
TRBD1	TRBJ2-7	.	TRBV19	CASSRGQYEQYF	TGTGCCAGTAGTCGGGGACAGTACGAGCAGTACTTC
.	TRBJ1-1	.	TRBV7-2	CASSLVGMERDTEAFF	TGTGCCAGCAGCTTAGTAGGGATGGAGAGGGACACTGAAGCTTTCTTT
TRBD2	TRBJ2-1	.	TRBV5-1	CASSLAGLGNEQFF	TGCGCCAGCAGCTTGGCGGGACTAGGGAATGAGCAGTTCTTC